One sample yielded the 9 T cell receptor beta chains listed below, sequenced in a study of blood T cell repertoires in COVID-19. Sequencing was performed with immunoSEQ multiplex PCR; in TCRdb, only in-frame clones are kept and a portion is missing. The profile shows roughly 80,000 clones, approximately 84% of them singletons. The sequenced sample was peripheral blood. These TCRs come from a man between 60 and 70 years old with active or convalescent COVID-19.

This chain uses TRBV10-3 with TRBJ2-3; 7 bases fit TRBD2. The V segment lost 9 bases and the J segment 2 bases; nucleotides outside the gene matches: 8. Germline values: CDR1 ENHRY, CDR2 SYGVKD. This CDR3 comprises 14 residues. In nucleotides, the CDR3 is TGTGCCATGGGACTAAGCGGTTCCACAGATACGCAGTATTTT. Protein product: CAMGLSGSTDTQYF.

The genes are TRBV29-1 and TRBJ1-1; possibly TRBD1 for D (6 bases). Germline V gene sequence: CDR1 SQVTM, CDR2 ANQGSEA. The V end was cut by 6 bases, the J end by 2 bases, with 10 bases between. This CDR3 comprises 12 residues. CDR3 region: CSVRDTNTEAFF. CDR3 nucleotide sequence: TGCAGCGTCCGGGACACCAACACTGAAGCTTTCTTT. The full variable domain, in which reference TRBV29-1 and TRBJ1-1 provide the parts outside the CDR3, is SAVISQKPSRDICQRGTSLTIQCQVDSQVTMMFWYRQQPGQSLTLIATANQGSEATYESGFVIDKFPISRPNLTFSTLTVSNMSPEDSSIYLCSVRDTNTEAFFGQGTRLTVV.

J is TRBJ2-3 and V is TRBV5-1; D might be TRBD1 (7 bases). Trimming took 4 bases from V and 1 from J, leaving 13 bases between them. This CDR3 comprises 15 residues. Germline assignment: CDR1 SGHRS and CDR2 YFSETQ. The CDR3 protein is CASSPGGTGTDTQYF. CDR3 coding DNA: TGCGCCAGCAGCCCCGGAGGGACAGGCACAGATACGCAGTATTTT.

The CDR3 region is CASSQPGGGRITGELFF. In DNA form, the CDR3 reads TGTGCCAGCAGCCAGCCGGGGGGGGGCCGGATCACCGGGGAGCTGTTTTTT. This chain connects TRBV7-9 to TRBJ2-2, with 8 bases that match TRBD2. Germline values: CDR1 SEHNR, CDR2 FQNEAQ (reference sequence). The trim removed 5 bases at V and 4 bases at J, leaving 12 bases unmatched. The CDR3 is 17 residues long.

CDR3 sequence reads: CASSYSRRAEKLFF. CDR3 coding DNA: TGTGCCAGCAGTTACTCCAGGCGGGCTGAAAAACTGTTTTTT. This sequence joins TRBV6-5 and TRBJ1-4; D not certain. Per germline, CDR1 MNHEY and CDR2 SVGAGI. The CDR3 contains 14 residues. V lost 0 bases and J 7 bases, leaving 9 bases between the germline ends.

This clone was detected once. This chain connects TRBV14 to TRBJ2-6; TRBD1 matches 8 bases. This CDR3 is built from 16 residues. With V trimmed by 6 bases and J by 3 bases, 7 bases remained unmatched. Germline V gives CDR1 SGHDN, CDR2 FVKESK. The DNA of the CDR3 is TGTGCCAGCAGGACAGGGGTGAATTTTGGGGCCAACGTCCTGACTTTC. This translates into CASRTGVNFGANVLTF.

This rearrangement joins TRBV7-9 to TRBJ2-7; TRBD2 might be the D (5 bases). V was clipped by 1 base and J by 6 bases, with 13 bases between them. Looked up from germline, CDR1 is SEHNR and CDR2 is FQNEAQ (reference sequence). This CDR3 is 14 amino acids long. The CDR3 sequence is CASSLGRTEGEQYF. The DNA for the CDR3 is TGTGCCAGCAGCTTAGGAAGAACTGAGGGCGAGCAGTACTTC.

This clone was seen once. At one end, the junction sequence differs from germline, possibly due to a read error. The V and J genes are TRBV10-2 and TRBJ2-2; 10 bases are a match to TRBD1. This CDR3 is built from 15 residues. The germline V gene encodes CDR1 WSHSY and CDR2 SAAADI. The CDR3 DNA is TGCGCCAGCAGTGGGGGGACAGGGGTACCCCGGGGAGCTGTTTTT. It translates to CASSGGTGVPRGAVF.

J is TRBJ1-4 and V is TRBV12-3 or TRBV12-4; D is undetermined. The CDR3 is 12 residues long. Trimming took 5 bases from V and 11 from J, leaving 12 bases between them. Here the CDR3 reads CASSVGGRKLFF. The DNA of the CDR3 is TGTGCCAGCAGTGTCGGAGGGAGGAAACTGTTTTTT.